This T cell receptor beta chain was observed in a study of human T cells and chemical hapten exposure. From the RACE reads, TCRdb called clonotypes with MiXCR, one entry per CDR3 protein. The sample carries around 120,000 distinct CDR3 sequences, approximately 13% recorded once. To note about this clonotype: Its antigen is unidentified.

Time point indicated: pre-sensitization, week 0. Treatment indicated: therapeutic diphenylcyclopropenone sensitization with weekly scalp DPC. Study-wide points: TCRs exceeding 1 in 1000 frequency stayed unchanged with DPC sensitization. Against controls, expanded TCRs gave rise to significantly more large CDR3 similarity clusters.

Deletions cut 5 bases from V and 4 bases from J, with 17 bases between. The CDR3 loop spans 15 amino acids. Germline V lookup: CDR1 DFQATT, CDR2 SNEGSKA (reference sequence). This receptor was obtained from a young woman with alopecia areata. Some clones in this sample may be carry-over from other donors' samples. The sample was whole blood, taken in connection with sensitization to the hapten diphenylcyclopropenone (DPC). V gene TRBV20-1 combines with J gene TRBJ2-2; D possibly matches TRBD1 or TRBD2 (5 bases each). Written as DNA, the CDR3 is TGCAGTGCTCTCCGGGACCGAGGTTTCACCGGGGAGCTGTTTTTT. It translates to CSALRDRGFTGELFF.